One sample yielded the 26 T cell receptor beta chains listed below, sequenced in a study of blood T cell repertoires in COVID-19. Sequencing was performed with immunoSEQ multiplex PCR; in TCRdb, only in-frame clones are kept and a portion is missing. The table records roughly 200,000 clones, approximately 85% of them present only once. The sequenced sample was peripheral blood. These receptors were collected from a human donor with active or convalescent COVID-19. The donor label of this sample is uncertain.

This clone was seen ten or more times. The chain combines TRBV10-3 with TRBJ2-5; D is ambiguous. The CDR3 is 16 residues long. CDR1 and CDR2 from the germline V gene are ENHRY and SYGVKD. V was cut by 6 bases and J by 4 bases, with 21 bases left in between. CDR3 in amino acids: CAISLETPSNRETQYF. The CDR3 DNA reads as TGTGCCATCAGCCTAGAGACCCCGTCCAACCGAGAGACCCAGTACTTC.

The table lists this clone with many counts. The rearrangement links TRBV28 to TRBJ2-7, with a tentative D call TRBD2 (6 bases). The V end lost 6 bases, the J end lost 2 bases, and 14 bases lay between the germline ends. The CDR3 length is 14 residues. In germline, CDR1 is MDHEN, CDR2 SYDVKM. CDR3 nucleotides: TGTGCCAGCAGCCCCCCGGAGGGCCCCTACGAGCAGTACTTC. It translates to CASSPPEGPYEQYF.

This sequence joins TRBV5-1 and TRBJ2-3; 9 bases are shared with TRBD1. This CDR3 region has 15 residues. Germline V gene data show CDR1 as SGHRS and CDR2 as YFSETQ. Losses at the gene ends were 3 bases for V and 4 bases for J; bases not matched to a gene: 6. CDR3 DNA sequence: TGCGCCAGCAGCTGGGGGACAGGGTTCGCAGATACGCAGTATTTT. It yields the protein CASSWGTGFADTQYF.

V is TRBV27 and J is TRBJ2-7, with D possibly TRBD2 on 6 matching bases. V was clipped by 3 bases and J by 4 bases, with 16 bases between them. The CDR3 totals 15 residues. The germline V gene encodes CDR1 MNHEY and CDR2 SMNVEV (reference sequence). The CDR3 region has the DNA TGTGCCAGCAGTTTTTTCGGGGGTGCTTCGTACGAGCAGTACTTC. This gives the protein CASSFFGGASYEQYF.

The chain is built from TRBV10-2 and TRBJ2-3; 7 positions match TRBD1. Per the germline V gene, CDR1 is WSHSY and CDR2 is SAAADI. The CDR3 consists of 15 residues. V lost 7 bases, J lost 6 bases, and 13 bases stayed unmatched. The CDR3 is CASKDRDSEVDTQYF. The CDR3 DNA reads TGCGCCAGCAAGGACCGGGACAGTGAGGTTGATACGCAGTATTTT.

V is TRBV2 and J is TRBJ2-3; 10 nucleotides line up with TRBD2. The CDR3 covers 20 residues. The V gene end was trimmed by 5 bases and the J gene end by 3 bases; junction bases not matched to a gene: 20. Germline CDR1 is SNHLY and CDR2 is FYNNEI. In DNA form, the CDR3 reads TGTGCCAGCAGTCCCGTTGAAAGCGGAGCGGGAGGGCCAGGGACAGATACGCAGTATTTT. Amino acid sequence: CASSPVESGAGGPGTDTQYF.

The CDR3 DNA sequence: TGTGCCAGCAGCGCCGTAGTTGGCGAGCAGTACTTC. It is translated as CASSAVVGEQYF. This chain joins TRBV9 and TRBJ2-7; D not resolved. CDR3 size: 12 residues. V shed 3 bases and J shed 6 bases, with 10 bases lying between them. Germline CDR1 is SGDLS and CDR2 is YYNGEE.

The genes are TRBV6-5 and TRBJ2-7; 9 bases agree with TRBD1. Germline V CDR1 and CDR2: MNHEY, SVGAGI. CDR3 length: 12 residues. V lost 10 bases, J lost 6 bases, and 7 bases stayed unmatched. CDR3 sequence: CATNLDRGEQYF. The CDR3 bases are TGTGCCACCAATTTGGACAGGGGCGAGCAGTACTTC.

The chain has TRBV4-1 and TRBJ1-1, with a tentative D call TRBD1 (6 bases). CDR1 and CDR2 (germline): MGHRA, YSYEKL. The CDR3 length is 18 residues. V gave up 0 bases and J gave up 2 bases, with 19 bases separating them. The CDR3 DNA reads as TGCGCCAGCAGCCAAGATCCCCAACAGGGTGAGGGAAACACTGAAGCTTTCTTT. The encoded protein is CASSQDPQQGEGNTEAFF.

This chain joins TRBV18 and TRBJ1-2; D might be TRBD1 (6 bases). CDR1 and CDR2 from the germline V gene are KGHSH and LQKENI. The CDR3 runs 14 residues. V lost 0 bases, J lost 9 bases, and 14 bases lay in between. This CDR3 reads CASSPPGGLRSYTF. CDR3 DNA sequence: TGTGCCAGCTCACCACCGGGGGGGCTTAGGAGCTACACCTTC.

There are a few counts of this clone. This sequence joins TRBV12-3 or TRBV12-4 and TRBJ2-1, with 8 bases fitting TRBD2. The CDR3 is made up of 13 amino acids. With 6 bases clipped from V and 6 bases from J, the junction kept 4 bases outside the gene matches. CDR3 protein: CASSSGGGNEQFF. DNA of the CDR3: TGTGCCAGCAGCTCCGGGGGGGGCAATGAGCAGTTCTTC.

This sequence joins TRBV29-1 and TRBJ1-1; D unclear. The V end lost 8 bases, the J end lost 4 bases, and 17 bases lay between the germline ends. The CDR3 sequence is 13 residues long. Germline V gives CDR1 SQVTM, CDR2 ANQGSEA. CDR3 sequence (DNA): TGCAGCTTCAGCCGTAGGGAGGGCACTGAAGCTTTCTTT. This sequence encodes CSFSRREGTEAFF.

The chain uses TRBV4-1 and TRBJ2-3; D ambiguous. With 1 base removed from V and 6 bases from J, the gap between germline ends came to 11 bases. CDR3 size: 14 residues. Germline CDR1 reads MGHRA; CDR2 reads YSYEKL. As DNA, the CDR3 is TGCGCCAGCAGCCAAGGGTTGGTTAGTGATACGCAGTATTTT. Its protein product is CASSQGLVSDTQYF.

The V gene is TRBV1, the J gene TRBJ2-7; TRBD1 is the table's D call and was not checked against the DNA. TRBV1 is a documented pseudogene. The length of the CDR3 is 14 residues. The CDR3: CTSSQAGDRDEQYF. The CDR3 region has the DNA TGCACCAGCAGCCAAGCTGGAGACAGAGACGAGCAGTACTTC.

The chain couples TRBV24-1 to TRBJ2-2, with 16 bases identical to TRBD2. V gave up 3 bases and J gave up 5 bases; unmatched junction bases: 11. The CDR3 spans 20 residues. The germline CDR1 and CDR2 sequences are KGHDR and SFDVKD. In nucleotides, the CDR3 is TGTGCCACCAGTGATCCGACTCCGGGACTAGCGGGGGGGCGAACCGGGGAGCTGTTTTTT. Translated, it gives CATSDPTPGLAGGRTGELFF.

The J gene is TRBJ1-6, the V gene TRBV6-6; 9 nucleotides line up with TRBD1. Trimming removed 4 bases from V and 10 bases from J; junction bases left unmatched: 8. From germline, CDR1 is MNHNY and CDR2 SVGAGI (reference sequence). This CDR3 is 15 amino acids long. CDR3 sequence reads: CASSSTGTGTSPLHF. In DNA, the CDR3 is TGTGCCAGCAGTTCGACCGGGACAGGGACGTCACCCCTCCACTTT.

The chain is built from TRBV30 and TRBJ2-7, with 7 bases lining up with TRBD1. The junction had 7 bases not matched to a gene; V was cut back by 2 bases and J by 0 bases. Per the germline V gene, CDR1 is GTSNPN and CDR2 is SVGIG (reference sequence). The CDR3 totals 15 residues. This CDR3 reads CAWSQVGQTSYEQYF. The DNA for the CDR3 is TGTGCCTGGAGTCAAGTGGGACAGACCTCCTACGAGCAGTACTTC.

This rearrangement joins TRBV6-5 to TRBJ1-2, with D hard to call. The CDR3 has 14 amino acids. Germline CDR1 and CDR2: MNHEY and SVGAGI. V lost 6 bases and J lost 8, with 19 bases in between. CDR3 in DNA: TGTGCCAGCAGACCGGCGGGGTCGTTAGTGGGCTACACCTTC. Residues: CASRPAGSLVGYTF.

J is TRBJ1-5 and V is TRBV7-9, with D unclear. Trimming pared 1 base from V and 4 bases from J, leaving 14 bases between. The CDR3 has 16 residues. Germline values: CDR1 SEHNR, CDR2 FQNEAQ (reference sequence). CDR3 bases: TGTGCCAGCAGCTTAGTGACGTGGGCAGAGAATCAGCCCCAGCATTTT. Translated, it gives CASSLVTWAENQPQHF.

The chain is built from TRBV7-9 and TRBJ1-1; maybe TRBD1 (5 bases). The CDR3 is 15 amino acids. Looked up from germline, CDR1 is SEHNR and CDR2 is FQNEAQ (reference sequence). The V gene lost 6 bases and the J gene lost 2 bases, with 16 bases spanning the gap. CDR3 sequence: CASSLTQETNTEAFF. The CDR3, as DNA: TGTGCCAGCAGTCTAACACAGGAGACCAACACTGAAGCTTTCTTT.

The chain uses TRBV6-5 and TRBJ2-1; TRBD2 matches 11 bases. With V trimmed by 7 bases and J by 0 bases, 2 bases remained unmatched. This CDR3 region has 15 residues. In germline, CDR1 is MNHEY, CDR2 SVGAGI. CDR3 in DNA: TGTGCCAGCACCCTAGCGGGAGGCTCCTACAATGAGCAGTTCTTC. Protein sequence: CASTLAGGSYNEQFF.

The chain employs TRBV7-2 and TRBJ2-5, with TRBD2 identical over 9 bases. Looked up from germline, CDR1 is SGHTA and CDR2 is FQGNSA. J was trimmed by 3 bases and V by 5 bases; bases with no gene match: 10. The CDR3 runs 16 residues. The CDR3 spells CASSPLGVAGEETQYF. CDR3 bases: TGTGCCAGCAGCCCCCTTGGAGTAGCGGGGGAAGAGACCCAGTACTTC.

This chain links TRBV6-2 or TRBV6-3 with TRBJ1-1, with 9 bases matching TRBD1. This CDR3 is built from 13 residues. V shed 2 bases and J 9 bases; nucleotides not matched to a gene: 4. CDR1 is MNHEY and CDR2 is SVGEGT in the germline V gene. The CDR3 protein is CASSYRTGGKAFF. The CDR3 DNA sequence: TGTGCCAGCAGTTACCGTACAGGGGGCAAAGCTTTCTTT.

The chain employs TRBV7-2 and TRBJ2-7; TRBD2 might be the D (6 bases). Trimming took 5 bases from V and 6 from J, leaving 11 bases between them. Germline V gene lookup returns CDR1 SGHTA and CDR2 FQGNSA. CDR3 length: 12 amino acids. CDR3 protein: CASSRYSGEQYF. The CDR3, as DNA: TGTGCCAGCAGCCGTTATAGCGGCGAGCAGTACTTC. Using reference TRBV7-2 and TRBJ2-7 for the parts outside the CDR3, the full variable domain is GAGVSQSPSNKVTEKGKDVELRCDPISGHTALYWYRQSLGQGLEFLIYFQGNSAPDKSGLPSDRFSAERTGGSVSTLTIQRTQQEDSAVYLCASSRYSGEQYFGPGTRLTVT.

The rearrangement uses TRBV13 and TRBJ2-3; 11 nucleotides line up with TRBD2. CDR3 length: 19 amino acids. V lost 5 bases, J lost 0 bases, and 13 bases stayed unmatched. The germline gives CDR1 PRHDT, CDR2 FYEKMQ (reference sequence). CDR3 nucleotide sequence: TGTGCCAGCAGCCACTTAGCGGGAGGGGGCAATCCTAGCACAGATACGCAGTATTTT. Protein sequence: CASSHLAGGGNPSTDTQYF.

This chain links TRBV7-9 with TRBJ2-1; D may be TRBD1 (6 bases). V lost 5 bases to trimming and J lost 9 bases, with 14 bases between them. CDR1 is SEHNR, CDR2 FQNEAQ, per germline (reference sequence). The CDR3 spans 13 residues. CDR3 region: CASSIGGSGEQFF. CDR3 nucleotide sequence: TGTGCCAGCAGCATTGGGGGCTCGGGTGAGCAGTTCTTC.